This T cell receptor (beta chain) was retrieved from a study of blood T cell repertoires in COVID-19. Overall study: The origin of the acute and convalescent COVID-19 samples was the United States, Italy and Spain. PBMCs, B-cell-depleted T cells, or T cells provided the cDNA or gDNA that made up the material.

Authors' methods: The authors estimated nucleated cell counts from reference gene primer amplification. Profiled with immunoSEQ multiplex PCR; TCRdb holds only in-frame clones, not every one. V, J and clone size were drawn from that table, and D and trimming were deduced from the DNA. The top ten hold roughly 6.6% of the sample, which has 100,000 to 130,000 clones, approximately 90% seen once. CDR3 length equals 15 residues. V was pared by 5 bases and J by 3 bases, with 13 bases between. Germline-derived CDR1 and CDR2 are LNHNV and YYDKDF (reference sequence). This clone was picked up a small number of times.

The receptor was isolated from a middle-aged man with active or convalescent COVID-19. Material for sequencing was peripheral blood. The J gene is TRBJ2-2, the V gene TRBV15; unclear D gene. CDR3 protein: CATSVGLGDTGELFF. The CDR3 DNA sequence: TGTGCCACCAGCGTCGGTCTAGGAGACACCGGGGAGCTGTTTTTT.